What follows is one T cell receptor (beta chain) and its context. It lacks a known antigen. No much larger clone exists at a distance of one base, and base qualities are not known. The donors were included in the validation cohort of roughly 120 subjects, a group kept apart from the roughly 670-subject first cohort. This sample stems from a study of cytomegalovirus exposure and HLA in healthy donors (dated by TCRdb to between 2016 and 2019). In the study overall: According to a later analysis, the 120 or so validation repertoires were produced on the same platform as the approximately 600 repertoires of the first cohort. The study was designed to test whether signatures of past pathogen exposure could be identified by cataloging public T cell receptors. In addition to the first cohort of 650 to 800 subjects, a separate validation cohort of approximately 120 different subjects was used. To predict cytomegalovirus infection status, the study combined high-throughput TCR immunosequencing, statistical association of individual TCRs with disease status, and machine learning.

Receptor amplification or capture employed the immunoSEQ multiplex PCR assay. The source study handled its data this way. A statistical classification framework was developed to diagnose cytomegalovirus status using the catalog of TCR beta chain sequences. The source is immuneACCESS, and TCRdb retained only in-frame sequences with V and J called. Part of the clones is not carried over; for the studies checked, unresolved V genes explain less than half of this, and the remainder is unexplained. D and trimming come from the DNA, and the V and J calls and clone size come from that table. The sample has around 260,000 clones on record, 90% of them singletons. The ten largest make up approximately 3.1% of the sample. The paper's findings and limits, for the study overall: Subsequent analysis determined that TCRs grouped into clusters in the first cohort also showed a tendency toward co-occurrence across the 90 to 150 validation repertoires, and about 93% of cluster scores exceeded 0. It was suggested by the authors that the approach could potentially be generalized to other disease states and immunological phenotypes. The study listed over 150 TCR beta chains as associated with cytomegalovirus. While some public TCRs were present in many individuals, most TCR sequences turned up only very rarely across donors. Cytomegalovirus status was reported to be diagnosed by the classifier with high specificity and sensitivity in both the original and validation cohorts. Three of the identified cytomegalovirus-associated TCR beta chains were confirmed in vitro to be specific for cytomegalovirus antigens. A later analysis lacked HLA typing for the validation cohort, so it scored co-occurrence in that cohort across all 110 or so repertoires.

The source is a woman aged 25 to 45 in good health and CMV-seronegative. The source material was PBMCs.

The CDR3 protein sequence reads: CASSPITPTGELFF. The DNA sequence is as follows: TGCGCCAGCAGCCCTATTACCCCCACCGGGGAGCTGTTTTTT. The chain employs TRBV4-1 and TRBJ2-2; a confident D gene designation cannot be given. The CDR3 spans 14 residues, from the cysteine through the phenylalanine. Kept here is only the CDR3 DNA, which spans 42 bases and is read in frame from base 1. The junction shows trimming of 4 bases on V and 4 bases on J, plus 10 bases between the germline ends. The germline V gene supplies CDR1 MGHRA and CDR2 YSYEKL.